This is a list of T cell receptor beta chains from one sample in a study of T cell responses to AZD1222 COVID-19 vaccine. Some clones are missing from TCRdb's copy, which holds only in-frame ones; the method was immunoSEQ multiplex PCR. The sample has 150,000 or so clones; over 80% are singletons. The material was peripheral blood, obtained 28 days after the second AZD1222 dose. These receptor sequences come from an adult who received the AZD1222 COVID-19 vaccine. The CDR3 runs from the conserved cysteine through the conserved F or W. A D gene is named only where the DNA matches it firmly. Size is stated for part of the rows, as once, few or many counts, or as a class when the clone is expanded.

CDR3nt: TGTGCCAGCAGCCGTTCAGGGCCCTGGGGCTACACCTTC
CDR3aa: CASSRSGPWGYTF
j_gene: TRBJ1-2
abundance: .
d_gene: .
v_gene: TRBV27

CDR3nt: TGTGCCAGTAATCTGGTGGGGCTTGCCTCCTACAATGAGCAGTTCTTC
CDR3aa: CASNLVGLASYNEQFF
j_gene: TRBJ2-1
abundance: .
d_gene: .
v_gene: TRBV19

CDR3nt: TGTGCCAGCAGTGAATCACAGGGCCAGTACAATGAGCAGTTCTTC
CDR3aa: CASSESQGQYNEQFF
j_gene: TRBJ2-1
abundance: .
d_gene: .
v_gene: TRBV6-4

CDR3nt: TGCGCCAGCAGCTTGGGACCCAACACCGGGGAGCTGTTTTTT
CDR3aa: CASSLGPNTGELFF
j_gene: TRBJ2-2
abundance: .
d_gene: .
v_gene: TRBV5-1

CDR3nt: TGCGCCAGCAGCCAAGAGAGGGTCGCTGAAGCTTTCTTT
CDR3aa: CASSQERVAEAFF
j_gene: TRBJ1-1
abundance: .
d_gene: .
v_gene: TRBV4-3

CDR3nt: TGTGCCAGCAGTTACGGCGGACTAGCGGAGACCCAGTACTTC
CDR3aa: CASSYGGLAETQYF
j_gene: TRBJ2-5
abundance: .
d_gene: TRBD2
v_gene: TRBV6-2/TRBV6-3

CDR3nt: TGTGCCAGCAGTTTGACCTTCTCTGGAAACACCATATATTTT
CDR3aa: CASSLTFSGNTIYF
j_gene: TRBJ1-3
abundance: .
d_gene: .
v_gene: TRBV28

CDR3nt: TGTGCCAGCAGTTATTCCGGGACACCTAACAATGAGCAGTTCTTC
CDR3aa: CASSYSGTPNNEQFF
j_gene: TRBJ2-1
abundance: .
d_gene: .
v_gene: TRBV6-5

CDR3nt: TGTGCCAGCAGCTTACGACAGGGAGTCCAAGAGACCCAGTACTTC
CDR3aa: CASSLRQGVQETQYF
j_gene: TRBJ2-5
abundance: .
d_gene: TRBD1
v_gene: TRBV7-3

CDR3nt: TGTGCCACCAGTGCACCAGGGGGGTCCGGGGAGCTGTTTTTT
CDR3aa: CATSAPGGSGELFF
j_gene: TRBJ2-2
abundance: .
d_gene: .
v_gene: TRBV24-1

CDR3nt: TGTGCCTGGAGTTTGACGGGAACTGAAGCTTTCTTT
CDR3aa: CAWSLTGTEAFF
j_gene: TRBJ1-1
abundance: .
d_gene: .
v_gene: TRBV30

CDR3nt: TGCAGCGTTTATTATGGGGCTGAGACCCAGTACTTC
CDR3aa: CSVYYGAETQYF
j_gene: TRBJ2-5
abundance: .
d_gene: .
v_gene: TRBV29-1

CDR3nt: TGTGCCTGGAGTGTGGGTCCGAACACCGGGGAGCTGTTTTTT
CDR3aa: CAWSVGPNTGELFF
j_gene: TRBJ2-2
abundance: .
d_gene: .
v_gene: TRBV30

CDR3nt: TGTGCCAGTAGTATCCAGGGGGCAGTGAGGACCCAGTACTTC
CDR3aa: CASSIQGAVRTQYF
j_gene: TRBJ2-5
abundance: .
d_gene: TRBD1
v_gene: TRBV19

CDR3nt: TGTGCCAGCAGTGAATTGGGCGAGCAGTACTTC
CDR3aa: CASSELGEQYF
j_gene: TRBJ2-7
abundance: .
d_gene: .
v_gene: TRBV2

CDR3nt: TGTGCCAGCAGCGCGGGGGGCTATAGCAATCAGCCCCAGCATTTT
CDR3aa: CASSAGGYSNQPQHF
j_gene: TRBJ1-5
abundance: once
d_gene: .
v_gene: TRBV5-5

CDR3nt: TGTGCCAGCAGCTTGGACAATCAGCCCCAGCATTTT
CDR3aa: CASSLDNQPQHF
j_gene: TRBJ1-5
abundance: .
d_gene: .
v_gene: TRBV7-9

CDR3nt: TGTGCCAGCAGCGTTACCGGACAGGTCGATCAGCCCCAGCATTTT
CDR3aa: CASSVTGQVDQPQHF
j_gene: TRBJ1-5
abundance: .
d_gene: TRBD1
v_gene: TRBV9

CDR3nt: TGTGCCAGTAGTAGCTCGACAGGGCTTAGCTCCTACGAGCAGTACTTC
CDR3aa: CASSSSTGLSSYEQYF
j_gene: TRBJ2-7
abundance: .
d_gene: TRBD1
v_gene: TRBV19

CDR3nt: TGTGCCAGCAGTTTAAAGAGCGGGAGGCCAGATACGCAGTATTTT
CDR3aa: CASSLKSGRPDTQYF
j_gene: TRBJ2-3
abundance: .
d_gene: TRBD2
v_gene: TRBV27

CDR3nt: TGTGCCAGCAGCTTAGAACGAGGGTTGGGCAACACCATATATTTT
CDR3aa: CASSLERGLGNTIYF
j_gene: TRBJ1-3
abundance: few
d_gene: .
v_gene: TRBV11-2

CDR3nt: TGTGCCAGCAGCACCGCTCCCGCCGGAAAACTGTTTTTT
CDR3aa: CASSTAPAGKLFF
j_gene: TRBJ1-4
abundance: .
d_gene: .
v_gene: TRBV6-2/TRBV6-3

CDR3nt: TGCGCCAGCAGAAAACTAGCGGGAGGGCCGAACACCGGGGAGCTGTTTTTT
CDR3aa: CASRKLAGGPNTGELFF
j_gene: TRBJ2-2
abundance: .
d_gene: TRBD2
v_gene: TRBV5-1

CDR3nt: TGTGCCAGCAGTCTCATCAGGGGGGACAATGAGCAGTTCTTC
CDR3aa: CASSLIRGDNEQFF
j_gene: TRBJ2-1
abundance: .
d_gene: .
v_gene: TRBV6-5

CDR3nt: TGTGCCAGCAGCCAGGGTAGCGGGAGGCGCACAGATACGCAGTATTTT
CDR3aa: CASSQGSGRRTDTQYF
j_gene: TRBJ2-3
abundance: .
d_gene: TRBD2
v_gene: TRBV3-1/TRBV3-2

CDR3nt: TGTGCCAGCAGCCCATCAACCTCCGGGGGGGCCCAGTACTTC
CDR3aa: CASSPSTSGGAQYF
j_gene: TRBJ2-5
abundance: .
d_gene: TRBD2
v_gene: TRBV7-7

CDR3nt: TGTGCCAGCAGAAACCAGGGGGCGAGTAACTATGGCTACACCTTC
CDR3aa: CASRNQGASNYGYTF
j_gene: TRBJ1-2
abundance: once
d_gene: TRBD1
v_gene: TRBV7-2

CDR3nt: TGTGCCAGCAGCCACTCCCGCGGGGGGCGAAATGGCTACACCTTC
CDR3aa: CASSHSRGGRNGYTF
j_gene: TRBJ1-2
abundance: .
d_gene: .
v_gene: TRBV3-1/TRBV3-2

CDR3nt: TGTGCCAGCAGTGAGACAGGTATTAGCACAGATACGCAGTATTTT
CDR3aa: CASSETGISTDTQYF
j_gene: TRBJ2-3
abundance: .
d_gene: .
v_gene: TRBV27

CDR3nt: TGTGCCAGCAGCTCCAGCTTAAATTCACCCCTCCACTTT
CDR3aa: CASSSSLNSPLHF
j_gene: TRBJ1-6
abundance: .
d_gene: .
v_gene: TRBV11-3

CDR3nt: TGTGCCAGCAGCTTAGGGGCGGGATCGAGCTATACGCAGTATTTT
CDR3aa: CASSLGAGSSYTQYF
j_gene: TRBJ2-3
abundance: .
d_gene: .
v_gene: TRBV11-2

CDR3nt: TGCGCCAGCAGCTCTCCCCCGGGACTAGCAAGGAGCGGCGAGCAGTACTTC
CDR3aa: CASSSPPGLARSGEQYF
j_gene: TRBJ2-7
abundance: .
d_gene: TRBD2
v_gene: TRBV5-1

CDR3nt: TGCGCCAGCCGACCCATAGCGGGGGGACTCTACGAGCAGTACTTC
CDR3aa: CASRPIAGGLYEQYF
j_gene: TRBJ2-7
abundance: .
d_gene: TRBD2
v_gene: TRBV5-1

CDR3nt: TGTGCCAGCAGTTCTCGAGGGACAGGGGATGGCTACACCTTC
CDR3aa: CASSSRGTGDGYTF
j_gene: TRBJ1-2
abundance: .
d_gene: TRBD1
v_gene: TRBV6-5

CDR3nt: TGTGCCAGCTCACCCCGAACCTTCGACAGAACGAACACCGGGGAGCTGTTTTTT
CDR3aa: CASSPRTFDRTNTGELFF
j_gene: TRBJ2-2
abundance: .
d_gene: .
v_gene: TRBV18

CDR3nt: TGTGCCAGCAGCAACAGGGGGCTTTCCTACAATGAGCAGTTCTTC
CDR3aa: CASSNRGLSYNEQFF
j_gene: TRBJ2-1
abundance: once
d_gene: TRBD1
v_gene: TRBV2

CDR3nt: TGTGCCAGCAGCTTGTGGCAAGCGGGAGGGTTCCAAGAGACCCAGTACTTC
CDR3aa: CASSLWQAGGFQETQYF
j_gene: TRBJ2-5
abundance: .
d_gene: TRBD2
v_gene: TRBV7-6

CDR3nt: TGTGCCAGCAGCTTACGGATAGCGGTCAGTCAGAACAATGAGCAGTTCTTC
CDR3aa: CASSLRIAVSQNNEQFF
j_gene: TRBJ2-1
abundance: .
d_gene: .
v_gene: TRBV11-2

CDR3nt: TGTGCCAGCAGCCCCCCGCGGGGACAACACAATGAGCAGTTCTTC
CDR3aa: CASSPPRGQHNEQFF
j_gene: TRBJ2-1
abundance: .
d_gene: .
v_gene: TRBV9

CDR3nt: TGCGCCAGCAGCTTAGGACAGGGTGGAAACATTCAGTACTTC
CDR3aa: CASSLGQGGNIQYF
j_gene: TRBJ2-4
abundance: .
d_gene: TRBD1
v_gene: TRBV5-1

CDR3nt: TGTGCCAGCAGCTTAGCCAGGACCAGCGCCGAAACCTACGAGCAGTACTTC
CDR3aa: CASSLARTSAETYEQYF
j_gene: TRBJ2-7
abundance: .
d_gene: .
v_gene: TRBV11-2

CDR3nt: TGTGCCAGCAGCTTAGGTGTCAGAGCCTACGAGCAGTACTTC
CDR3aa: CASSLGVRAYEQYF
j_gene: TRBJ2-7
abundance: .
d_gene: .
v_gene: TRBV7-2

CDR3nt: TGTGCCAGCAGCTTAGCGGGTGCAACTAATGAAAAACTGTTTTTT
CDR3aa: CASSLAGATNEKLFF
j_gene: TRBJ1-4
abundance: .
d_gene: .
v_gene: TRBV7-9

CDR3nt: TGTGCCAGCAGCTTGGACATGAGGGGGGGCACTGAAGCTTTCTTT
CDR3aa: CASSLDMRGGTEAFF
j_gene: TRBJ1-1
abundance: .
d_gene: .
v_gene: TRBV5-4

CDR3nt: TGCGCCAGCAGCCAAGATCAGGGGTACAATCAGCCCCAGCATTTT
CDR3aa: CASSQDQGYNQPQHF
j_gene: TRBJ1-5
abundance: .
d_gene: .
v_gene: TRBV4-3

CDR3nt: TGTGCCAGCAGCCGGTTTAGGCTAGCGGGAGTCAATGAGCAGTTCTTC
CDR3aa: CASSRFRLAGVNEQFF
j_gene: TRBJ2-1
abundance: .
d_gene: TRBD2
v_gene: TRBV7-9